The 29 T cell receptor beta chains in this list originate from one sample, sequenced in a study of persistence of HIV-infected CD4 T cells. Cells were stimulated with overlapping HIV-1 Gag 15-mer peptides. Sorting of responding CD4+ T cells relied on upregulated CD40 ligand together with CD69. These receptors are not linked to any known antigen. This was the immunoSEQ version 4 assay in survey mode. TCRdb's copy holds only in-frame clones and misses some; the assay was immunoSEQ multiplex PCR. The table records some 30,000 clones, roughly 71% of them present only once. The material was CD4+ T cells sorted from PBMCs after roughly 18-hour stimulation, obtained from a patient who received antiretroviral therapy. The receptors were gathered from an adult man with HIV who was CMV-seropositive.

The CDR3 nucleotides are TGTGCCAGCTGGGAAGCGGGGGGGCTGGAGGTGCACAATGAGCAGTTCTTC. This translates into CASWEAGGLEVHNEQFF. The chain links TRBV28 to TRBJ2-1; 10 positions match TRBD2. The CDR3 length is 17 residues. V lost 8 bases and J lost 5; bases outside the gene matches: 15. CDR1 is MDHEN and CDR2 is SYDVKM in the germline V gene.

CDR3 in amino acids: CASSHVTAYEQYF. The CDR3 DNA follows: TGTGCCAGCAGCCATGTCACCGCCTACGAGCAGTACTTC. The rearrangement links TRBV14 to TRBJ2-7; D gene uncertain. Germline-derived CDR1 and CDR2 are SGHDN and FVKESK. V was trimmed by 3 bases and J by 2 bases, leaving 8 bases between them. The CDR3 runs 13 residues. Looking up the rest from reference TRBV14 and TRBJ2-7 gives the full variable domain: EAGVTQFPSHSVIEKGQTVTLRCDPISGHDNLYWYRRVMGKEIKFLLHFVKESKQDESGMPNNRFLAERTGGTYSTLKVQPAELEDSGVYFCASSHVTAYEQYFGPGTRLTVT.

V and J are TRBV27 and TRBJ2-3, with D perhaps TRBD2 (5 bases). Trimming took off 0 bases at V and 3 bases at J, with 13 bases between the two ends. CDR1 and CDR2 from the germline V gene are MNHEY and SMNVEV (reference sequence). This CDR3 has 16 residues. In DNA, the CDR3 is TGTGCCAGCAGTTTATCCCCCCGAGGGAAAACAGATACGCAGTATTTT. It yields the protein CASSLSPRGKTDTQYF.

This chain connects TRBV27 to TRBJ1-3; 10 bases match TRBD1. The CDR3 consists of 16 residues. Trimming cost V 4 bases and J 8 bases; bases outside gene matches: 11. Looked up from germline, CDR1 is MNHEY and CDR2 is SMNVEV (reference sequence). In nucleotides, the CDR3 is TGTGCCAGCAGTTCTTCCGGGACAGGGGAAAGACACACCATATATTTT. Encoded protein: CASSSSGTGERHTIYF.

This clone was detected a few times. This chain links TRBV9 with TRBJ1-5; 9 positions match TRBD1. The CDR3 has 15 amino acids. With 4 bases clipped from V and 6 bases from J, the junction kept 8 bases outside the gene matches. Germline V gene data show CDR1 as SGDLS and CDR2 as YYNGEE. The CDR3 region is CASSRTGGDGQPQHF. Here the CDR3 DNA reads TGTGCCAGCAGCCGAACAGGGGGCGATGGTCAGCCCCAGCATTTT.

CDR3 in DNA: TGTGCCAGCAGCCCAGCCGGCTCTGGGGCCAACGTCCTGACTTTC. This codes for CASSPAGSGANVLTF. The chain joins TRBV5-4 to TRBJ2-6; D gene ambiguous. The CDR3 totals 15 residues. V lost 4 bases to trimming and J lost 0 bases, with 8 bases between them. The germline gives CDR1 SGHNT, CDR2 YYREEE (reference sequence).

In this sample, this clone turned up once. The CDR3 bases are TGTGCCAGCAGGGCAGACAGGGCTGCGAACACTGAAGCTTTCTTT. Encoded protein: CASRADRAANTEAFF. The rearrangement links TRBV2 to TRBJ1-1; the match to TRBD1 covers 7 bases. The germline CDR1 and CDR2 sequences are SNHLY and FYNNEI. The junction had 8 bases not matched to a gene; V was cut back by 6 bases and J by 1 base. The CDR3 spans 15 residues. The full variable domain, its missing parts supplied by reference TRBV2 and TRBJ1-1, is EPEVTQTPSHQVTQMGQEVILRCVPISNHLYFYWYRQILGQKVEFLVSFYNNEISEKSEIFDDQFSVERPDGSNFTLKIRSTKLEDSAMYFCASRADRAANTEAFFGQGTRLTVV.

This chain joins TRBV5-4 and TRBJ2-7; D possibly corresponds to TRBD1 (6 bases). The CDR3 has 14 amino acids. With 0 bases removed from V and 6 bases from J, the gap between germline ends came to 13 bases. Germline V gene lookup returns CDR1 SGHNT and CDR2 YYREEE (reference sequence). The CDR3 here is CASSLDSGDSEQYF. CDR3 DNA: TGTGCCAGCAGCTTGGATTCAGGGGATAGCGAGCAGTACTTC.

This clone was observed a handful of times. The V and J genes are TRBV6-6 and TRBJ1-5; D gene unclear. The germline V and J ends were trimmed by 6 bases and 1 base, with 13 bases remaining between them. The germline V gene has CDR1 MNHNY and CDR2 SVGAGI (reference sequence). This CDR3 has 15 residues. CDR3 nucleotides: TGTGCCAGCAGACCCCCGGGGAGCAGCAATCAGCCCCAGCATTTT. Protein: CASRPPGSSNQPQHF.

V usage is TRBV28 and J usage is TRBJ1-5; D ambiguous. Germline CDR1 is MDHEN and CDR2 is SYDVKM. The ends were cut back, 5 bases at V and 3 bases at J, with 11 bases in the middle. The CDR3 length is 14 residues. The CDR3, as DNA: TGTGCCAGCAGTCTTAGCGGACCCAATCAGCCCCAGCATTTT. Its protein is CASSLSGPNQPQHF.

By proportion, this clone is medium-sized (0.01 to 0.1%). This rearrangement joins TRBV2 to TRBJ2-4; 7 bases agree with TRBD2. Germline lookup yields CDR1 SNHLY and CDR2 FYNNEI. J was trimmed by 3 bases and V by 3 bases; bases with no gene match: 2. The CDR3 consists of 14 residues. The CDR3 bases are TGTGCCAGCAGTGACAGGGAGGGCAAAAACATTCAGTACTTC. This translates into CASSDREGKNIQYF.

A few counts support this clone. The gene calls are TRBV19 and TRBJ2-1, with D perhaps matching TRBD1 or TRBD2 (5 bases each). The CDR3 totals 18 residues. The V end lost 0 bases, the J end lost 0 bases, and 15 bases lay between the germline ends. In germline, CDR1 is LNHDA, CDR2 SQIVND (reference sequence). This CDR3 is CASSIDRGTFSSYNEQFF. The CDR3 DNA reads TGTGCCAGTAGTATAGATCGAGGGACCTTTAGCTCCTACAATGAGCAGTTCTTC.

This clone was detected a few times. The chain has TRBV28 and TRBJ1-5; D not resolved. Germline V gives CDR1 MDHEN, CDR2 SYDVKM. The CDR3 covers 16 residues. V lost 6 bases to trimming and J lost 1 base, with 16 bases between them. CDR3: CASRVHRRRSNQPQHF. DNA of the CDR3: TGTGCCAGCAGGGTTCATCGCCGACGGAGCAATCAGCCCCAGCATTTT.

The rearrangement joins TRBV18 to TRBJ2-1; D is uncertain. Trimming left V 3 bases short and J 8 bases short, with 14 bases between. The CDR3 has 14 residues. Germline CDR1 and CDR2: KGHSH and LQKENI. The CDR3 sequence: CASSPRTSRDEQFF. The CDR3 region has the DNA TGTGCCAGCTCACCTCGGACCTCCCGGGATGAGCAGTTCTTC.

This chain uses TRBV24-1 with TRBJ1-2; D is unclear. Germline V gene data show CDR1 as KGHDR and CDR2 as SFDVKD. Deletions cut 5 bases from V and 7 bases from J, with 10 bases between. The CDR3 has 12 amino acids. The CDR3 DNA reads TGTGCCACCAGTGGTGGTATGGGTGGCTACACCTTC. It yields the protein CATSGGMGGYTF.

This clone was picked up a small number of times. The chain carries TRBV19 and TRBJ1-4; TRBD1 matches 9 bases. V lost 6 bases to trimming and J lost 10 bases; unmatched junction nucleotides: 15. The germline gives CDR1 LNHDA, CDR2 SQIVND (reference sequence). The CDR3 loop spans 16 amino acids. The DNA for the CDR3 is TGTGCCAGTAGACCAAACCGGGACAGGGCACGAGGAAAACTGTTTTTT. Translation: CASRPNRDRARGKLFF.

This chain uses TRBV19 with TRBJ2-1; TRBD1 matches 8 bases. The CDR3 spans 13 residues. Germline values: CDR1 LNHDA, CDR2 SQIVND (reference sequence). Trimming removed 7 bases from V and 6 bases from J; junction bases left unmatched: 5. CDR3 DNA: TGTGCCAGTACCCCTACAGGGGGCAATGAGCAGTTCTTC. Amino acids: CASTPTGGNEQFF.

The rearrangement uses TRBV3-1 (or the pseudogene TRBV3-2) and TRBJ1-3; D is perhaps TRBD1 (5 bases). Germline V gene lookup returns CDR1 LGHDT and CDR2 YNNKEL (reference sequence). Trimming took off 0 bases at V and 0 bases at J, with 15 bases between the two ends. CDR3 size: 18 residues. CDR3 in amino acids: CASSQDRQPFSSGNTIYF. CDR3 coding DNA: TGTGCCAGCAGCCAAGATCGACAGCCATTCTCCTCTGGAAACACCATATATTTT.

The CDR3 DNA sequence: TGCAGTGCATCTCTCTTGAATACGCAGTATTTT. As protein: CSASLLNTQYF. The rearrangement links TRBV20-1 to TRBJ2-3; D remains ambiguous. This CDR3 spans 11 amino acids. V lost 6 bases, J lost 7 bases, and 11 bases lay in between. Germline-derived CDR1 and CDR2 are DFQATT and SNEGSKA (reference sequence).

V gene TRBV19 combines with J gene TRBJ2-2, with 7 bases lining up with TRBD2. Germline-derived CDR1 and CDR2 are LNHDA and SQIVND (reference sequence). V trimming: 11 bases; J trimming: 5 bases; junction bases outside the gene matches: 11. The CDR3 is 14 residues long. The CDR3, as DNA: TGTGCCTCCCGGGGGGTCGATACGACCGGGGAGCTGTTTTTT. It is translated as CASRGVDTTGELFF.

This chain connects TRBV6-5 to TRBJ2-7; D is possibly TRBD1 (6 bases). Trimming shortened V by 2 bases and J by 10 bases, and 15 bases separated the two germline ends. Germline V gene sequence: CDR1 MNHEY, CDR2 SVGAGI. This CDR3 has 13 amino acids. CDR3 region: CASSYPDRVLQYF. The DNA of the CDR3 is TGTGCCAGCAGTTACCCGGACAGAGTCCTTCAGTACTTC.

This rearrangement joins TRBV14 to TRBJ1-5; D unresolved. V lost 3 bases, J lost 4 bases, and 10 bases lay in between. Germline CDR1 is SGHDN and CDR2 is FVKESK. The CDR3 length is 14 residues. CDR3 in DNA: TGTGCCAGCAGCCAGTTAGGATTAAATCAGCCCCAGCATTTT. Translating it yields CASSQLGLNQPQHF.

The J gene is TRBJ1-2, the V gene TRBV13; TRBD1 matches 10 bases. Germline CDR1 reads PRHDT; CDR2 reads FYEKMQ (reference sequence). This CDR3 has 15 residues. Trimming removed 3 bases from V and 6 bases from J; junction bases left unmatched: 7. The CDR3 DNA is TGTGCCAGCAGCTTCCCGACAGGGGGCGCGGATGGCTACACCTTC. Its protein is CASSFPTGGADGYTF.

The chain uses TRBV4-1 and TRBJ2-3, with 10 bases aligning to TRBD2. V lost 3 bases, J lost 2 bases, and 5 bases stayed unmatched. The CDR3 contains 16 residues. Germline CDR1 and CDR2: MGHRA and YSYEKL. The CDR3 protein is CASSQGLAGATDTQYF. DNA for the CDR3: TGCGCCAGCAGCCAGGGTCTAGCGGGAGCCACAGATACGCAGTATTTT.

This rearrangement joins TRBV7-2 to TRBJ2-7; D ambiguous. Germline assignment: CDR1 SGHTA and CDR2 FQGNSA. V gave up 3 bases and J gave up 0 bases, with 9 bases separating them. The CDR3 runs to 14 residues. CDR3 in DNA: TGTGCCAGCAGCTTGGGGTACGCCTCCTACGAGCAGTACTTC. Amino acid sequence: CASSLGYASYEQYF. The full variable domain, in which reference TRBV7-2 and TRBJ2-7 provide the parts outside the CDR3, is GAGVSQSPSNKVTEKGKDVELRCDPISGHTALYWYRQSLGQGLEFLIYFQGNSAPDKSGLPSDRFSAERTGGSVSTLTIQRTQQEDSAVYLCASSLGYASYEQYFGPGTRLTVT.

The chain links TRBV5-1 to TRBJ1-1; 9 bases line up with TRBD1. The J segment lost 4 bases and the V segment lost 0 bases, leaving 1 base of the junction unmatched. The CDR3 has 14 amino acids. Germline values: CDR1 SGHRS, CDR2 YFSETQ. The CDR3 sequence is CASSLVDRGTEAFF. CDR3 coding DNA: TGCGCCAGCAGCTTGGTGGACAGGGGCACTGAAGCTTTCTTT.

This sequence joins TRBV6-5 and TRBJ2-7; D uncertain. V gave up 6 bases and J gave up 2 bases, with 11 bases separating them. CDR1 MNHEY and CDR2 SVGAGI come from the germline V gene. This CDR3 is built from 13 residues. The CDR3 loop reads CASRDLVTYEQYF. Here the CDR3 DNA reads TGTGCCAGCAGGGACCTAGTAACCTACGAGCAGTACTTC.

The CDR3 here is CASSDRGSFSGNTIYF. The CDR3 nucleotides are TGTGCCAGCAGTGACAGGGGGTCCTTCTCTGGAAACACCATATATTTT. J is TRBJ1-3 and V is TRBV6-1; 7 positions match TRBD1. CDR1 is MNHNS and CDR2 is SASEGT in the germline V gene. Losses at the gene ends were 3 bases for V and 0 bases for J; bases not matched to a gene: 5. The CDR3 runs 16 residues.

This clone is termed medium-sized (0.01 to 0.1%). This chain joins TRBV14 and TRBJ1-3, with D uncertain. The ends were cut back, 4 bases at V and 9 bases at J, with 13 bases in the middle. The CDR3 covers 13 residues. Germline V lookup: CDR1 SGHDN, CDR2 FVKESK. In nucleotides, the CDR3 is TGTGCCAGCAGCCGGCAAGGTATTACCACCATATATTTT. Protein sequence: CASSRQGITTIYF.